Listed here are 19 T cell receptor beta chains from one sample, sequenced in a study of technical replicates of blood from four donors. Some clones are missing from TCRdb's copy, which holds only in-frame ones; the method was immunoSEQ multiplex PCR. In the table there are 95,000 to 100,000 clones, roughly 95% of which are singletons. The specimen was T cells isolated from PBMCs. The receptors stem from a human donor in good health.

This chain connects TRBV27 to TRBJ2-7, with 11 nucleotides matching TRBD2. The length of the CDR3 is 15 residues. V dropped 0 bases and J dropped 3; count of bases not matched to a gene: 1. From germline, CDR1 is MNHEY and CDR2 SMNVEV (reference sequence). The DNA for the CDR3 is TGTGCCAGCAGTTTATCCGGGACTAGCGGCTACGAGCAGTACTTC. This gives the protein CASSLSGTSGYEQYF.

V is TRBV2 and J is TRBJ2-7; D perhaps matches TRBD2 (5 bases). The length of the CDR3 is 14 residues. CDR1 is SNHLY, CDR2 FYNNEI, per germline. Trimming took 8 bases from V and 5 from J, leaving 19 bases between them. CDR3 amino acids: CASARSGKINEQYF. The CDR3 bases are TGTGCCAGCGCCCGCTCCGGGAAGATCAACGAGCAGTACTTC.

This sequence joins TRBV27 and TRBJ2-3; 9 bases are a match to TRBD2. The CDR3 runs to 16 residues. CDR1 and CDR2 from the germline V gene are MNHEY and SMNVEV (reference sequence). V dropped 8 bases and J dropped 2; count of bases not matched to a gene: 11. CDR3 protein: CASQTWAGGPTDTQYF. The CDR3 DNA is TGTGCCAGCCAAACATGGGCGGGAGGGCCCACAGATACGCAGTATTTT.

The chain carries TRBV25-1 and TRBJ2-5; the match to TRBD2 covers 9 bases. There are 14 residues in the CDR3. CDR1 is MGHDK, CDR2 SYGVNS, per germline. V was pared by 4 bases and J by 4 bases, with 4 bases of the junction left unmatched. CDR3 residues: CASSGLADRETQYF. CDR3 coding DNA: TGTGCCAGCAGTGGACTAGCGGATAGAGAGACCCAGTACTTC.

The CDR3 nucleotides read TGCAGCGTTGGTGGGGATCGTGGGAGCGGGCAAGAGACCCAGTACTTC. Translated: CSVGGDRGSGQETQYF. The rearrangement uses TRBV29-1 and TRBJ2-5; a weak D match, TRBD2 (6 bases). V dropped 4 bases and J dropped 2 bases, with 20 bases sitting between them. The CDR3 sequence is 16 residues long. Germline V gives CDR1 SQVTM, CDR2 ANQGSEA.

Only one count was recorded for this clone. The CDR3 DNA sequence: TGTGCCAGCAGCTTGCTCCGGGACAGGGGCACGGAGTATCAGCCCCAGCATTTT. Its protein is CASSLLRDRGTEYQPQHF. The rearrangement links TRBV11-1 to TRBJ1-5; TRBD1 matches at 10 bases. This CDR3 region has 18 residues. Trimming cost V 3 bases and J 5 bases; bases outside gene matches: 13. CDR1 and CDR2 from the germline V gene are SGHAT and FQDESV (reference sequence).

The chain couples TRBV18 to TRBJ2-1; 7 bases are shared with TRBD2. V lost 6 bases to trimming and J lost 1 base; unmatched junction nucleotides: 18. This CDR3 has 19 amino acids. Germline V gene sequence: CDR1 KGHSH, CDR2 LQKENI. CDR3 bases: TGTGCCAGCTCCCTCAGGGCGAGCGGGACTCCCCAATCCTACAATGAGCAGTTCTTC. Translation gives CASSLRASGTPQSYNEQFF.

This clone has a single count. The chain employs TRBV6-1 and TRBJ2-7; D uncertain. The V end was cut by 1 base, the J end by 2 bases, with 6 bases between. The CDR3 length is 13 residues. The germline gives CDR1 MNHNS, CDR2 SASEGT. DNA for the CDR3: TGTGCCAGCAGTGAAGGTGTCACCTACGAGCAGTACTTC. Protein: CASSEGVTYEQYF.

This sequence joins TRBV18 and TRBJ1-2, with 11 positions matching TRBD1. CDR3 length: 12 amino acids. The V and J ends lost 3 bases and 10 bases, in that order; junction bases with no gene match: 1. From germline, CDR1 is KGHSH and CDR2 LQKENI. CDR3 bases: TGTGCCAGCTCACCGGACAGGGGGCCCTACACCTTC. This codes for CASSPDRGPYTF. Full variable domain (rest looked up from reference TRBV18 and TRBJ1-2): NAGVMQNPRHLVRRRGQEARLRCSPMKGHSHVYWYRQLPEEGLKFMVYLQKENIIDESGMPKERFSAEFPKEGPSILRIQQVVRGDSAAYFCASSPDRGPYTFGSGTRLTVV.

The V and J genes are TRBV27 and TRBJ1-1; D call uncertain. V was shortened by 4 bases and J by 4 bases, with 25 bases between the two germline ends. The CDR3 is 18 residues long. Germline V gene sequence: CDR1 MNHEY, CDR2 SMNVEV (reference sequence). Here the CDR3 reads CASSYVPGLHETFTEAFF. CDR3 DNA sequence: TGTGCCAGCAGTTACGTACCGGGTCTACACGAAACATTCACTGAAGCTTTCTTT.

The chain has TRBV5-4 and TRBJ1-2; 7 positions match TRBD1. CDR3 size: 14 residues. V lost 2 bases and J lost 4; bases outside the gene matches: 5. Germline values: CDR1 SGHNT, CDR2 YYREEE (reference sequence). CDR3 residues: CASSFADRAYGYTF. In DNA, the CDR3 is TGTGCCAGCAGCTTTGCTGACAGGGCCTATGGCTACACCTTC.

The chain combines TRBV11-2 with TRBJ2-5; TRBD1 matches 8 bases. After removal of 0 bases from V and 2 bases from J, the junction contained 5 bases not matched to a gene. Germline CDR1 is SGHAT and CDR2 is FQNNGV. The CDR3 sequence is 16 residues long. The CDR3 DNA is TGTGCCAGCAGCTTAGATCGCGGGACAGGTCAAGAGACCCAGTACTTC. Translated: CASSLDRGTGQETQYF.

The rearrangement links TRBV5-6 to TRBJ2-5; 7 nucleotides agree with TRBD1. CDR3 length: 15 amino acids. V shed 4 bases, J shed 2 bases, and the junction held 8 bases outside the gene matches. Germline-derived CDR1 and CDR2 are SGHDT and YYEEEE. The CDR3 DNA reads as TGTGCCAGCAGCCGGGGACAGTACTTTCAAGAGACCCAGTACTTC. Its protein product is CASSRGQYFQETQYF.

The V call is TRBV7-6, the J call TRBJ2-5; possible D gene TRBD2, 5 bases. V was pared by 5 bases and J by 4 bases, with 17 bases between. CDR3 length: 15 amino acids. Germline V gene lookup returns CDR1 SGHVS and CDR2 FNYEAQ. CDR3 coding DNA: TGTGCCAGCAGCACTATAGGGAGATCTGGAGAGACCCAGTACTTC. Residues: CASSTIGRSGETQYF. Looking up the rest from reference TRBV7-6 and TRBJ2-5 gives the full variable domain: GAGVSQSPRYKVTKRGQDVALRCDPISGHVSLYWYRQALGQGPEFLTYFNYEAQQDKSGLPNDRFSAERPEGSISTLTIQRTEQRDSAMYRCASSTIGRSGETQYFGPGTRLLVL.

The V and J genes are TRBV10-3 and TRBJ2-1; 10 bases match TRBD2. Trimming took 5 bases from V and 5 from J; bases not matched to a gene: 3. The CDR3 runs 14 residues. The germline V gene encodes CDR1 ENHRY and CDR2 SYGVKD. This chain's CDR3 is CAISPGLANNEQFF. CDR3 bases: TGTGCCATCAGTCCGGGACTAGCGAACAATGAGCAGTTCTTC.

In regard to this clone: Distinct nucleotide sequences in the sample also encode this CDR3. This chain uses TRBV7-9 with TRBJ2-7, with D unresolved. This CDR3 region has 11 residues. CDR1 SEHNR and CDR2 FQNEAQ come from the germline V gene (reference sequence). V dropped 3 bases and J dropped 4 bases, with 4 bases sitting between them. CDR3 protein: CASSLRYEQYF. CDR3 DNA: TGTGCCAGCAGCTTGCGGTACGAGCAGTACTTC.

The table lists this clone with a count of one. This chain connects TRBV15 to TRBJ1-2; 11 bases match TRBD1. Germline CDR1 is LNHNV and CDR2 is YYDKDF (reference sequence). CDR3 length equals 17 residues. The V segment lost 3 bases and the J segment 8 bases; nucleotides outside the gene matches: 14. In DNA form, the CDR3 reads TGTGCCACCAGCAGGGAAATCGGACAGGGGGCGCCGTCCGGCTACACCTTC. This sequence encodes CATSREIGQGAPSGYTF.

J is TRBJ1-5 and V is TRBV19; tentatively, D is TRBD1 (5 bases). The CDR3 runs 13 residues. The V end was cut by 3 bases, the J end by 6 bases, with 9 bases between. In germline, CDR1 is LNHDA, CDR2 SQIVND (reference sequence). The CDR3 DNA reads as TGTGCCAGTAGTATCAGGGCGAGTCAGCCCCAGCATTTT. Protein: CASSIRASQPQHF.

The CDR3, as DNA: TGTGCCAGCAGCTTGCAGGGGGCCTACGAGCAGTACTTC. This gives the protein CASSLQGAYEQYF. V gene TRBV7-9 combines with J gene TRBJ2-7, with 7 positions matching TRBD1. Germline loops: CDR1 SEHNR, CDR2 FQNEAQ (reference sequence). V gave up 3 bases and J gave up 2 bases; unmatched junction bases: 1. This CDR3 spans 13 amino acids.